This T cell receptor beta chain was recorded in a study of blood T cell repertoires in COVID-19 (dated by TCRdb to about 2020). In the study overall: The collaborator samples originated in the United States, Italy and Spain and spanned the acute and convalescent phases of COVID-19. The material from the prospective study consisted of cDNA or gDNA derived from T cells, B-cell-depleted T cells, or PBMCs. Subjects who had been exposed to COVID-19, were actively infected with it, or had recovered from it provided the deeply sampled blood TCRbeta repertoires that made up the dataset. The repertoires were made available in a free public database intended to serve as a resource for research on the immune response to SARS-CoV-2. The samples were drawn from two sources: the first 160 participants of the ongoing ImmuneRACE study, and 1,254 subjects contributed by 6 global collaborators. Sample metadata almost always included a de-identified subject ID, COVID-19 status, age in years and sex. Where HLA class I and class II types were available, the types were taken from metadata supplied by the sample provider, not from assay-based typing. What the research found in general, with its limitations: The quantity of clinical and demographic metadata differed by source and by participant and was supplied without curation.

V is cut by 1 base and J by 6 bases, and the space between the germline ends is 13 bases. In the germline V gene, CDR1 corresponds to LGHNA and CDR2 to YSLEER. Reading from cysteine to phenylalanine, the CDR3 counts 14 amino acids. CDR3 DNA only is kept here, 42 bases in frame from base 1. The immunoSEQ Assay, a bias-controlled multiplex PCR, was used to amplify TCRbeta CDR3 regions from genomic DNA. The original methods were these. The number of nucleated cells in each sample was estimated from the amplification of reference gene primers within the assay. To quantify the absolute abundance of each unique TCRbeta CDR3 rearrangement, sequence reads were collapsed and filtered. For each sample, productive Simpson clonality was calculated as the square root of Simpson's diversity index across productive rearrangements. As stored in TCRdb, this immuneACCESS dataset retains in-frame rearrangements with V and J assigned. A fraction of the clones does not appear; measured against another copy, unresolved V genes explain less than half of the discrepancy, and the remainder lacks a known reason. That table furnishes V, J and clone size, whereas the DNA furnished D and trimming. The sample table records fewer than 200,000 clones; roughly four fifths of these occur just once. The ten largest clones take up approximately 12% of the sample.

On this clone: Its antigen is unknown. Base qualities are not provided; no much larger clone lies one nucleotide away.

Participants in the prospective study were enrolled through a virtual design, were aged about 18 to 90 years, and lived in 24 United States geographic areas. In the prospective study, participants were assigned to cohorts based on the clinical history participants reported in a screening survey and a study questionnaire. Recovered participants in ImmuneRACE Cohort 3 were defined as having two consecutive negative NP/OP PCR tests, clearance from a healthcare professional, or resolution of symptoms. Each participant in the prospective study had whole blood, serum and a nasopharyngeal or oropharyngeal swab collected by mobile phlebotomists. Prospective study participants could optionally give additional blood draws and questionnaires over an approximately 2-month period. Before DNA extraction, blood samples from the prospective study were shipped at room temperature or frozen.

The sequence joins TRBV4-3 to TRBJ2-7, and perhaps TRBD2 as D gene, on 5 matching bases. The sequence derives from a man between 45 and 60 years old who had recovered from COVID-19. Material for sequencing was PBMCs or T cells enriched from blood (not recorded which). The nucleotide sequence reads TGCGCCAGCAGCCAAGCTGAGGCGGCGGGCGAGCAGTACTTC. Its coded protein is CASSQAEAAGEQYF.